This TCR beta chain was obtained from a study of CD8+CD57+ T cells in acquired aplastic anemia (dated by TCRdb to the late 2010s). The study in broad terms: DNA extracted from sorted CD4+ and CD8+ cells had a mean of around 3 ug, with a range of roughly 0.2 to 30 ug. For healthy donor samples, the average read count was around 9.8 million for CD4+ cells and fewer than 14 million for CD8+ cells. Paper-wide results and their limitations: No significant difference in CD8+ Simpson's diversity was found between patients and healthy controls (P=0.060). Although 25 to 30 CD8+ CDR3 sequences were shared by patients and controls, these sequences appeared highly expressed in patients and within the immunodominant clones of patients.

Profiling of TCR beta VDJ combinations and CDR3 sequences used genomic DNA as the template. TCR repertoire sequencing was run on an Illumina HiSeq 2000. Concerning the study's data processing: TRBV/TRBJ rearrangement plots, CDR3 size and DJ length profiles, and Simpson's diversity index were used to assess repertoires. The immunodominant clone was defined as the most abundant DNA sequence in deep sequencing data. CDR3 amino acid sequences were checked for sharing across subjects and were also compared against the VDJdb database and published repertoires. Using fastp at Q25 and MiXCR, TCRdb reprocessed the public reads and kept productive beta chains. Entries are consolidated by CDR3 protein sequence, retaining the most common genes and DNA. The V and J calls shown here were made by TCRdb, not taken from the authors' results. Here the sample has hundreds of thousands of distinct CDR3 sequences; about 70% occur a single time. Jointly, the top ten make up less than 4% of the sample.

As for this clonotype: No cognate antigen has been identified for it. Base qualities were left out, and no much larger clone turns up one base away.

Via the germline V gene, CDR1 is SGHTA and CDR2 FQGNSA. Inclusive of the bounding cysteine and phenylalanine, the CDR3 is 12 residues long. Only the CDR3 DNA is retained, 36 bases long and in frame from the first base. V and J are truncated by 6 bases and 5 bases respectively, leaving an intervening sequence of 10 bases. TCR repertoires of sorted CD4+ and CD8+ blood T cells from severe aplastic anemia patients and healthy subjects were deep-sequenced in the study. Ficoll-Paque density gradient centrifugation was used to isolate peripheral blood mononuclear cells. Before DNA extraction, CD4+ and CD8+ T cells were sorted by FACS or by magnetic beads.

The source material was sorted CD4+, CD8+, or CD8+CD57+ T cells (not recorded which) from PBMCs. The chain links TRBV7-2 with TRBJ1-1; no D gene call is confident. The receptor was derived from a human donor in good health, serving as a control. The base sequence is TGTGCCAGCAGTATCACGGGGACTGAAGCTTTCTTT. This encodes CASSITGTEAFF.